The rows below give T cell receptor beta chains drawn from one sample of a study of cytomegalovirus exposure and HLA in healthy donors. The protocol was immunoSEQ multiplex PCR, while the TCRdb copy is restricted to in-frame clones and leaves out a portion. The repertoire holds tens of thousands of clones, with 80% as singletons. Material: PBMCs. The source is a man aged 50 or older in good health and CMV-seropositive. CDR3s include the opening cysteine and the closing phenylalanine or tryptophan. Each record gives: V gene, clone size, J gene, D gene, CDR3 DNA, CDR3 protein. D genes are given only for firm matches. Where a row states a size, it is once, few, many or the class of an expanded clone; other rows omit it.

v_call: TRBV18
clone_size: few
j_call: TRBJ2-2
d_call: TRBD1
cdr3_nt: TGTGCCAGCTCACCAGCCGGGACAGATAACACCGGGGAGCTGTTTTTT
cdr3_aa: CASSPAGTDNTGELFF

v_call: TRBV5-3
clone_size: -
j_call: TRBJ2-1
d_call: TRBD2
cdr3_nt: TGTGCCAGAAGCGGTGGACTAGTTCCGTTCTTC
cdr3_aa: CARSGGLVPFF

v_call: TRBV10-2
clone_size: -
j_call: TRBJ1-3
d_call: -
cdr3_nt: TGCGCCAGCAGTCTCAGGGACTCTGGAAACACCATATATTTT
cdr3_aa: CASSLRDSGNTIYF

v_call: TRBV6-5
clone_size: -
j_call: TRBJ2-2
d_call: -
cdr3_nt: TGTGCCAGCAGTTACTCCCCGGGGTTGGGCACCGGGGAGCTGTTTTTT
cdr3_aa: CASSYSPGLGTGELFF

v_call: TRBV6-6
clone_size: -
j_call: TRBJ2-2
d_call: -
cdr3_nt: TGTGCCAGCAGGGGGGGGCCCGGGGAGCTGTTTTTT
cdr3_aa: CASRGGPGELFF

v_call: TRBV5-4
clone_size: -
j_call: TRBJ2-2
d_call: -
cdr3_nt: TGTGCCAGCAGCTTCTCGACAGGTACCGGGGAGCTGTTTTTT
cdr3_aa: CASSFSTGTGELFF

v_call: TRBV7-9
clone_size: -
j_call: TRBJ2-7
d_call: TRBD2
cdr3_nt: TGTGCCAGCAGCGTGGGACTAGCGGCCTACGAGCAGTACTTC
cdr3_aa: CASSVGLAAYEQYF

v_call: TRBV21-1
clone_size: -
j_call: TRBJ1-4
d_call: -
cdr3_nt: TGTGCCAGCAGCAGAGATGGGGGGGGGCTTAATGAAAAACTGTTTTTT
cdr3_aa: CASSRDGGGLNEKLFF

v_call: TRBV9
clone_size: -
j_call: TRBJ2-2
d_call: -
cdr3_nt: TGTGCCAGCAGCGGGGGGGCGGGACAGCCCGACACCGGGGAGCTGTTTTTT
cdr3_aa: CASSGGAGQPDTGELFF

v_call: TRBV5-1
clone_size: -
j_call: TRBJ2-4
d_call: TRBD1
cdr3_nt: TGCGCCAGCAGCTCTACAGCAGGGGGCGCGGACAGTCAGTACTTC
cdr3_aa: CASSSTAGGADSQYF

v_call: TRBV4-1
clone_size: -
j_call: TRBJ2-5
d_call: -
cdr3_nt: TGCGCCAGCAGCCAAGATTCGGGGAGGGAGACCCAGTACTTC
cdr3_aa: CASSQDSGRETQYF

v_call: TRBV7-2
clone_size: -
j_call: TRBJ2-1
d_call: -
cdr3_nt: TGTGCCAGCAGTACCCTAGCGATCGACAATGAGCAGTTCTTC
cdr3_aa: CASSTLAIDNEQFF

v_call: TRBV19
clone_size: -
j_call: TRBJ2-5
d_call: -
cdr3_nt: TGTGCCAGTAGTATCCACGGGCAGGGTAGAGAGACCCAGTACTTC
cdr3_aa: CASSIHGQGRETQYF

v_call: TRBV18
clone_size: -
j_call: TRBJ1-4
d_call: -
cdr3_nt: TGTGCCAGCTCACCACGAGGCAGGGGCGTGACTAATGAAAAACTGTTTTTT
cdr3_aa: CASSPRGRGVTNEKLFF

v_call: TRBV4-1
clone_size: -
j_call: TRBJ2-7
d_call: TRBD2
cdr3_nt: TGCGCCAGCACACCCACGGGAGGGTTCCCCTACGAGCAGTACTTC
cdr3_aa: CASTPTGGFPYEQYF

v_call: TRBV29-1
clone_size: -
j_call: TRBJ1-1
d_call: TRBD1
cdr3_nt: TGCAGCGCCGGATCCCTGGACAGGGTGTTGGCTTTCTTT
cdr3_aa: CSAGSLDRVLAFF

v_call: TRBV4-1
clone_size: -
j_call: TRBJ1-2
d_call: -
cdr3_nt: TGCGCCAGTAGGGCGGGGGCGGCAGATAATGGCTACACCTTC
cdr3_aa: CASRAGAADNGYTF

v_call: TRBV5-8
clone_size: -
j_call: TRBJ1-5
d_call: -
cdr3_nt: TGTGCCAGCACCTTTGGCGGAATCAATCAGCCCCAGCATTTT
cdr3_aa: CASTFGGINQPQHF

v_call: TRBV11-3
clone_size: -
j_call: TRBJ2-3
d_call: -
cdr3_nt: TGTGCCAGCAGCCCCGGGACAACCTTCACAGATACGCAGTATTTT
cdr3_aa: CASSPGTTFTDTQYF

v_call: TRBV7-9
clone_size: -
j_call: TRBJ2-7
d_call: TRBD2
cdr3_nt: TGTTCCAGCAGCTTCGGGACTAGCGGCTACGAGCAGTACTTC
cdr3_aa: CSSSFGTSGYEQYF

v_call: TRBV4-2
clone_size: -
j_call: TRBJ2-2
d_call: -
cdr3_nt: TGTGCCAGCAGCCAAGACATCGTCGGGGCGAACACCGGGGAGCTGTTTTTT
cdr3_aa: CASSQDIVGANTGELFF

v_call: TRBV9
clone_size: -
j_call: TRBJ2-7
d_call: TRBD1
cdr3_nt: TGTGCCAGCAGCGCCGGGACAGGACTTGCCTACGAGCAGTACTTC
cdr3_aa: CASSAGTGLAYEQYF

v_call: TRBV18
clone_size: -
j_call: TRBJ1-1
d_call: TRBD1
cdr3_nt: TGTGCCAGCTCACCAGACAGGGGCACTGAAGCTTTCTTT
cdr3_aa: CASSPDRGTEAFF

v_call: TRBV2
clone_size: -
j_call: TRBJ2-1
d_call: TRBD2
cdr3_nt: TGTGCCAGCAGTGAGCCGGGACTAGACGGTGAGCAGTTCTTC
cdr3_aa: CASSEPGLDGEQFF

v_call: TRBV29-1
clone_size: -
j_call: TRBJ2-3
d_call: -
cdr3_nt: TGCAGCGTTGAAGGGACTGGCGGTCTTACGCAGTATTTT
cdr3_aa: CSVEGTGGLTQYF

v_call: TRBV19
clone_size: -
j_call: TRBJ2-2
d_call: TRBD1
cdr3_nt: TGTGCCAGTAGGACAGGGGTCTACACCGGGGAGCTGTTTTTT
cdr3_aa: CASRTGVYTGELFF

v_call: TRBV10-3
clone_size: -
j_call: TRBJ1-1
d_call: TRBD1
cdr3_nt: TGTGCCGTGAAGGGACAGCAGAACACTGAAGCTTTCTTT
cdr3_aa: CAVKGQQNTEAFF

v_call: TRBV25-1
clone_size: -
j_call: TRBJ2-5
d_call: TRBD2
cdr3_nt: TGTGCCAGCAGTGACTTGATTGGACTAGATGGGGGGGAGACCCAGTACTTC
cdr3_aa: CASSDLIGLDGGETQYF

v_call: TRBV10-3
clone_size: few
j_call: TRBJ2-7
d_call: TRBD1
cdr3_nt: TGTGCCACGAAACCGGGACAGGGGACCTACGAGCAGTACTTC
cdr3_aa: CATKPGQGTYEQYF

v_call: TRBV19
clone_size: -
j_call: TRBJ1-5
d_call: -
cdr3_nt: TGTGCCAGTAGTATAGGGGATTCCAGGGTTCAGCCCCAGCATTTT
cdr3_aa: CASSIGDSRVQPQHF

v_call: TRBV4-2
clone_size: -
j_call: TRBJ1-3
d_call: TRBD1
cdr3_nt: TGTGCCAGCAGCCGAGCTGACAGGGATCTCGGAAACACCATATATTTT
cdr3_aa: CASSRADRDLGNTIYF

v_call: TRBV6-4
clone_size: -
j_call: TRBJ2-1
d_call: -
cdr3_nt: TGTGCCAGCAGCAACGAAGTCGGGGCCTACAATGAGCAGTTCTTC
cdr3_aa: CASSNEVGAYNEQFF

v_call: TRBV9
clone_size: -
j_call: TRBJ2-3
d_call: TRBD2
cdr3_nt: TGTGCCAGCAGCGTAGCTGGAGCGGGATCCACAGATACGCAGTATTTT
cdr3_aa: CASSVAGAGSTDTQYF

v_call: TRBV5-1
clone_size: -
j_call: TRBJ1-4
d_call: TRBD1
cdr3_nt: TGCGCCAGCAGCTTGGAGGGGGCGCGAACTAATGAAAAACTGTTTTTT
cdr3_aa: CASSLEGARTNEKLFF

v_call: TRBV7-3
clone_size: -
j_call: TRBJ2-3
d_call: TRBD2
cdr3_nt: TGTGCCAGCAGCGCGCAGCTAGCGGGAGGCACAGATACGCAGTATTTT
cdr3_aa: CASSAQLAGGTDTQYF